These 32 T cell receptor beta chains originate from one sample sequenced in a study of blood T cell repertoires in COVID-19. Clones were read by immunoSEQ multiplex PCR, and TCRdb kept only the in-frame ones, dropping some. Of 150,000 to 200,000 clones listed, roughly 80% are singletons. Input material: peripheral blood. The source of these receptors is a woman aged 40 to 50 with acute or convalescent COVID-19.

The chain carries TRBV3-1 (or the pseudogene TRBV3-2) and TRBJ2-7; TRBD1 matches at 8 bases. Germline V gene lookup returns CDR1 LGHDT and CDR2 YNNKEL (reference sequence). Trimming took 4 bases from V and 3 from J; bases not matched to a gene: 2. The CDR3 consists of 13 residues. For the CDR3, the DNA is TGTGCCAGCAGCCCTACAGGGGGCTACGAGCAGTACTTC. Translation: CASSPTGGYEQYF.

This rearrangement joins TRBV5-1 to TRBJ1-2; weak D call: TRBD1 (6 bases). Trimming left V 0 bases short and J 6 bases short, with 21 bases between. CDR1 and CDR2 (germline): SGHRS, YFSETQ. The CDR3 runs 17 residues. CDR3 region: CASSLEGRAGARDGYTF. As DNA, the CDR3 is TGCGCCAGCAGCTTGGAGGGTCGCGCAGGGGCTCGCGATGGCTACACCTTC.

The V and J genes are TRBV6-5 and TRBJ2-3; D call uncertain. CDR1 is MNHEY, CDR2 SVGAGI, per germline. The length of the CDR3 is 13 residues. V dropped 4 bases and J dropped 6 bases, with 11 bases sitting between them. CDR3 amino acids: CASSSFGYDTQYF. In DNA form, the CDR3 reads TGTGCCAGCAGTTCCTTCGGGTACGATACGCAGTATTTT.

This clone was observed once. The gene calls are TRBV28 and TRBJ1-4; D unresolved. The CDR3 spans 19 residues. Germline V lookup: CDR1 MDHEN, CDR2 SYDVKM. The ends were cut back, 6 bases at V and 1 base at J, with 24 bases in the middle. The CDR3 bases are TGTGCCAGCAGCCCCACCGAGGGAAAAAGTGTGGAAACTAATGAAAAACTGTTTTTT. This encodes CASSPTEGKSVETNEKLFF.

The genes are TRBV6-5 and TRBJ2-2, with D uncertain. V lost 0 bases to trimming and J lost 12 bases, with 14 bases between them. CDR3 length: 14 residues. The germline V gene encodes CDR1 MNHEY and CDR2 SVGAGI. The CDR3 bases are TGTGCCAGCAGTTACTCGACCGGGTTTGGTCAGCTGTTTTTT. Amino acids: CASSYSTGFGQLFF.

This clone was seen only a few times. The gene calls are TRBV11-3 and TRBJ2-1, with a possible D match to TRBD2 (5 bases). Between the trimmed V and J ends, which lost 3 bases and 10 bases, there was a span of 13 bases. This CDR3 region has 13 residues. The germline V gene encodes CDR1 SGHNT and CDR2 YENEEA. Written as DNA, the CDR3 is TGTGCCAGCAGCTTTAAGCAAGGAGGAGAGCAGTTCTTC. Translating it yields CASSFKQGGEQFF.

The chain joins TRBV5-4 to TRBJ2-1; TRBD1 matches 7 bases. This CDR3 spans 17 amino acids. Trimming removed 4 bases from V and 2 bases from J; junction bases left unmatched: 12. The germline V gene encodes CDR1 SGHNT and CDR2 YYREEE (reference sequence). The CDR3 here is CASSPDRQGTPYNEQFF. The CDR3 DNA is TGTGCCAGCAGCCCGGATCGACAGGGTACACCCTACAATGAGCAGTTCTTC.

The genes are TRBV6-5 and TRBJ2-2, with TRBD1 as a possible D gene (5 bases). Germline CDR1 and CDR2: MNHEY and SVGAGI. Between the trimmed V and J ends, which lost 5 bases and 3 bases, there was a span of 13 bases. CDR3 length: 15 residues. The CDR3 DNA reads TGTGCCAGCAGTAGTCTGGTAGGGGACACCGGGGAGCTGTTTTTT. Translation: CASSSLVGDTGELFF.

A remark on this clone: Germline is not matched at one junction end, which may reflect a read error. The chain combines TRBV7-6 with TRBJ2-5; 13 bases agree with TRBD2. The germline V gene has CDR1 SGHVS and CDR2 FNYEAQ. The CDR3 runs to 16 residues. CDR3 sequence: CASSQGRPGLAGALDF. In DNA form, the CDR3 reads TGTGCCAGCAGCCAAGGGAGGCCTGGACTAGCGGGGGCCCTCGACTTC.

V usage is TRBV10-3 and J usage is TRBJ2-6; D possibly corresponds to TRBD2 (6 bases). Trimming took off 0 bases at V and 1 base at J, with 13 bases between the two ends. Germline CDR1 and CDR2: ENHRY and SYGVKD. The CDR3 length is 18 residues. CDR3 in DNA: TGTGCCATCAGTGAGTCGCGGGACGTAGGATCTGGGGCCAACGTCCTGACTTTC. Translation: CAISESRDVGSGANVLTF.

The J gene is TRBJ1-4, the V gene TRBV27; possibly TRBD1 for D (5 bases). The CDR3 totals 11 residues. Trimming shortened V by 8 bases and J by 8 bases, and 9 bases separated the two germline ends. From germline, CDR1 is MNHEY and CDR2 SMNVEV (reference sequence). CDR3 protein: CASGQREKLFF. The CDR3 coding sequence is TGTGCCAGCGGACAAAGGGAAAAACTGTTTTTT.

This CDR3 is CASSHGEVGLEAFF. The CDR3 DNA reads as TGTGCCAGCAGTCATGGTGAGGTAGGCTTAGAAGCTTTCTTT. The chain carries TRBV5-4 and TRBJ1-1; D is uncertain. The CDR3 runs 14 residues. Between the trimmed V and J ends, which lost 5 bases and 8 bases, there was a span of 19 bases. CDR1 is SGHNT, CDR2 YYREEE, per germline (reference sequence).

The CDR3 loop reads CASSQVLREGQPQHF. DNA for the CDR3: TGCGCCAGCAGCCAAGTTCTCAGGGAAGGGCAGCCCCAGCATTTT. J is TRBJ1-5 and V is TRBV4-1, with TRBD1 as a possible D gene (5 bases). CDR3 length: 15 amino acids. Germline loops: CDR1 MGHRA, CDR2 YSYEKL. The germline V and J ends were trimmed by 1 base and 7 bases, with 14 bases remaining between them.

The V gene is TRBV3-1 (or the pseudogene TRBV3-2), the J gene TRBJ2-1, with D unclear. V lost 8 bases to trimming and J lost 7 bases, with 15 bases between them. CDR3 length equals 13 residues. Germline V lookup: CDR1 LGHDT, CDR2 YNNKEL (reference sequence). Here the CDR3 DNA reads TGTGCCAGCCTTTTATCTCCCGGGAATGAGCAGTTCTTC. It codes for CASLLSPGNEQFF.

V gene TRBV28 combines with J gene TRBJ2-2; D might be TRBD2 (6 bases). V was clipped by 5 bases and J by 4 bases, with 11 bases between them. CDR1 is MDHEN and CDR2 is SYDVKM in the germline V gene. The CDR3 has 14 residues. The CDR3 nucleotides are TGTGCCAGCAGTACCCGGGGACTCACCGGGGAGCTGTTTTTT. It codes for CASSTRGLTGELFF.

This chain links TRBV2 with TRBJ2-5; D is perhaps TRBD1 (5 bases). CDR1 and CDR2 from the germline V gene are SNHLY and FYNNEI. This CDR3 comprises 14 residues. V lost 3 bases and J lost 1, with 9 bases in between. The CDR3 loop is CASSDRTPQETQYF. For the CDR3, the DNA is TGTGCCAGCAGTGATAGGACACCCCAAGAGACCCAGTACTTC.

This clone was recorded a few times. The chain employs TRBV7-9 and TRBJ1-2, with 7 bases aligning to TRBD1. J was trimmed by 8 bases and V by 5 bases; bases with no gene match: 11. The germline V gene encodes CDR1 SEHNR and CDR2 FQNEAQ (reference sequence). This CDR3 contains 14 residues. The CDR3 region is CASSATTGYGGYTF. For the CDR3, the DNA is TGTGCCAGCAGCGCAACGACAGGGTATGGCGGCTACACCTTC.

The genes are TRBV9 and TRBJ2-7; TRBD1 is a possible D gene (7 bases). The germline V and J ends were trimmed by 3 bases and 8 bases, with 18 bases remaining between them. The CDR3 is 14 residues long. In germline, CDR1 is SGDLS, CDR2 YYNGEE. Here the CDR3 reads CASSEAGQYTQQYF. CDR3 in DNA: TGTGCCAGCAGCGAGGCGGGACAGTATACGCAGCAGTACTTC.

The gene calls are TRBV13 and TRBJ1-2, with no clear D. The germline gives CDR1 PRHDT, CDR2 FYEKMQ (reference sequence). This CDR3 has 14 residues. The ends were cut back, 8 bases at V and 2 bases at J, with 15 bases in the middle. CDR3 sequence: CASRGRRINYGYTF. The CDR3 DNA follows: TGTGCCAGCCGCGGGCGTAGAATCAACTATGGCTACACCTTC.

This clone has just a few counts. This rearrangement joins TRBV5-1 to TRBJ1-1; 7 bases are a match to TRBD1. The CDR3 has 14 amino acids. V shed 4 bases and J 1 base; nucleotides not matched to a gene: 4. Germline V gene lookup returns CDR1 SGHRS and CDR2 YFSETQ. CDR3 loop: CASSGRTGNTEAFF. The CDR3 DNA is TGCGCCAGCAGCGGAAGGACAGGGAACACTGAAGCTTTCTTT. The whole variable domain, filled in from reference TRBV5-1 and TRBJ1-1, reads KAGVTQTPRYLIKTRGQQVTLSCSPISGHRSVSWYQQTPGQGLQFLFEYFSETQRNKGNFPGRFSGRQFSNSRSEMNVSTLELGDSALYLCASSGRTGNTEAFFGQGTRLTVV.

The chain has TRBV18 and TRBJ2-1, with D perhaps TRBD2 (6 bases). V gave up 4 bases and J gave up 4 bases, with 14 bases separating them. Germline values: CDR1 KGHSH, CDR2 LQKENI. This CDR3 is built from 15 residues. The CDR3 DNA reads TGTGCCAGCTCACGTGGGGGGATTGGTTACAATGAGCAGTTCTTC. It yields the protein CASSRGGIGYNEQFF.

This chain uses TRBV28 with TRBJ2-1, with 7 bases that match TRBD2. V shed 3 bases and J 2 bases; nucleotides not matched to a gene: 10. The CDR3 loop spans 17 amino acids. In germline, CDR1 is MDHEN, CDR2 SYDVKM. CDR3 loop: CASSFLRLAEAYNEQFF. The CDR3 DNA reads as TGTGCCAGCAGTTTTCTGAGGCTAGCGGAGGCCTACAATGAGCAGTTCTTC.

The chain combines TRBV28 with TRBJ1-3, with D possibly TRBD1 on 6 matching bases. Germline V CDR1 and CDR2: MDHEN, SYDVKM. V was cut by 8 bases and J by 2 bases, with 13 bases left in between. This CDR3 is built from 14 residues. In nucleotides, the CDR3 is TGTGCCAGCGCCCCCCCAGGGGCTGGAAACACCATATATTTT. This codes for CASAPPGAGNTIYF.

This clone was seen just once. The chain links TRBV6-6 to TRBJ1-3; D remains ambiguous. There are 16 residues in the CDR3. Trimming removed 6 bases from V and 0 bases from J, with 15 bases in between. Per germline, CDR1 MNHNY and CDR2 SVGAGI (reference sequence). Here the CDR3 reads CASSPTQPLSGNTIYF. The CDR3 DNA reads as TGTGCCAGCAGCCCCACTCAACCCCTCTCTGGAAACACCATATATTTT.

This clone appeared a few times. The chain uses TRBV6-5 and TRBJ1-6; 8 bases align to TRBD1. The CDR3 has 15 amino acids. The ends lost 8 bases at V and 5 bases at J; junction bases unmatched: 8. CDR1 and CDR2 from the germline V gene are MNHEY and SVGAGI. The CDR3 is CASLTGTGHNSPLHF. The CDR3 DNA reads as TGTGCCAGCCTAACGGGGACAGGTCATAATTCACCCCTCCACTTT.

The J gene is TRBJ1-2, the V gene TRBV7-8; tentative D call: TRBD1 (5 bases). CDR3 length: 14 residues. V lost 4 bases and J lost 7, with 16 bases in between. The germline gives CDR1 SGHVS, CDR2 FQNEAQ. The CDR3 spells CASSSTDLFSGYTF. The DNA for the CDR3 is TGTGCCAGCAGCTCGACAGATCTCTTCAGTGGCTACACCTTC.

This sequence joins TRBV27 and TRBJ1-1; D possibly corresponds to TRBD1 (5 bases). V lost 4 bases and J lost 2, with 8 bases in between. Germline CDR1 is MNHEY and CDR2 is SMNVEV (reference sequence). CDR3 length: 13 amino acids. Here the CDR3 reads CASSYQGNTEAFF. The CDR3 nucleotides are TGTGCCAGCAGTTACCAGGGAAACACTGAAGCTTTCTTT.

The gene calls are TRBV5-1 and TRBJ1-2, with 8 nucleotides matching TRBD1. This CDR3 comprises 14 residues. Germline assignment: CDR1 SGHRS and CDR2 YFSETQ. V lost 3 bases to trimming and J lost 8 bases; unmatched junction nucleotides: 9. CDR3 coding DNA: TGCGCCAGCAGCTCAGACAGGGGCGCGGAGGGCTACACCTTC. It codes for CASSSDRGAEGYTF.

The V call is TRBV5-1, the J call TRBJ2-7; unclear D gene. The germline V gene encodes CDR1 SGHRS and CDR2 YFSETQ. CDR3 length equals 16 residues. V gave up 4 bases and J gave up 3 bases, with 20 bases separating them. The CDR3, as DNA: TGCGCCAGCAGCCCACGATCAATAGGAGTCGGCTACGAGCAGTACTTC. Translated: CASSPRSIGVGYEQYF.

This chain uses TRBV14 with TRBJ1-2; no firm D call. V was cut by 1 base and J by 4 bases, with 10 bases left in between. CDR3 size: 14 residues. CDR1 SGHDN and CDR2 FVKESK come from the germline V gene. This CDR3 reads CASSQGRESYGYTF. The DNA of the CDR3 is TGTGCCAGCAGCCAAGGGAGGGAGAGCTATGGCTACACCTTC.

The J gene is TRBJ2-1, the V gene TRBV5-4, with TRBD1 matching over 11 bases. V shed 4 bases, J shed 7 bases, and the junction held 13 bases outside the gene matches. The CDR3 covers 17 residues. Germline V CDR1 and CDR2: SGHNT, YYREEE (reference sequence). The CDR3 DNA follows: TGTGCCAGCAGCCCGGACTCTGGACAGGGGGCAAGGAATGAGCAGTTCTTC. Translating gives CASSPDSGQGARNEQFF. The entire variable domain, with the rest obtained from reference TRBV5-4 and TRBJ2-1, is as follows: ETGVTQSPTHLIKTRGQQVTLRCSSQSGHNTVSWYQQALGQGPQFIFQYYREEENGRGNFPPRFSGLQFPNYSSELNVNALELDDSALYLCASSPDSGQGARNEQFFGPGTRLTVL.

The CDR3, as DNA: TGTGCCAGTAGTATAGACTTAATTCGGGAGACCCAGTACTTC. Protein sequence: CASSIDLIRETQYF. This chain joins TRBV19 and TRBJ2-5, with D unclear. There are 14 residues in the CDR3. Trimming shortened V by 0 bases and J by 5 bases, and 10 bases separated the two germline ends. CDR1 is LNHDA and CDR2 is SQIVND in the germline V gene (reference sequence). Drawing the rest from reference TRBV19 and TRBJ2-5, the complete variable domain is DGGITQSPKYLFRKEGQNVTLSCEQNLNHDAMYWYRQDPGQGLRLIYYSQIVNDFQKGDIAEGYSVSREKKESFPLTVTSAQKNPTAFYLCASSIDLIRETQYFGPGTRLLVL.